These T cell receptor beta chains were read from a single sample in a study of spatial heterogeneity in lung cancer. Via MiXCR, TCRdb re-called the 5' RACE reads, giving one row per CDR3 protein. The sample has some 2,000 distinct CDR3 sequences, roughly 7.8% seen once. The sample was normal lung tissue next to the tumor, taken at surgery. The receptors were sampled from a female donor with early-stage non-small cell lung cancer. CDR3s leave out the opening cysteine and the closing phenylalanine or tryptophan. The D gene is left open where the match is weak. For some rows the clone size is stated as once, few or many, or as a class when expanded; others skip it.

medium-sized | TRBV4-3 | TRBD1 | ASSQDLPGTGNLFGNSPLH
large | TRBV5-1 | NA | ASSWDKSYEQY
medium-sized | TRBV5-1 | NA | ASSLEGGHNTDTQY
medium-sized | TRBV14 | NA | ASSHQNIQY
few | TRBV6-2/TRBV6-3 | NA | ASREPSGLYEQY
NA | TRBV12-3/TRBV12-4 | NA | ASSSRGGHGYT
medium-sized | TRBV4-3 | TRBD2 | ASSQSPPSKLAGSTDTQY
medium-sized | TRBV27 | TRBD2 | ASSSRYISRGRGADTQY
NA | TRBV29-1 | TRBD1 | SVQTGTANTGELF
medium-sized | TRBV7-8 | NA | ASSLIPRNTEAF
medium-sized | TRBV6-4 | NA | ASSEQGGSYNEQF
medium-sized | TRBV12-3/TRBV12-4 | TRBD2 | ASSPRGLAGGPNTGELF
medium-sized | TRBV6-2/TRBV6-3 | NA | ASSYLGNEQF
medium-sized | TRBV6-2/TRBV6-3 | NA | ACRPTVYEQY
medium-sized | TRBV11-3 | NA | ASSLEGRPPHEQF